This passage covers 18 T cell receptor beta chains from one sample sequenced in a study of blood T cell repertoires in COVID-19. Using immunoSEQ multiplex PCR, the repertoire was profiled, and TCRdb retains in-frame clones only, with some absent. The sample has fewer than 250,000 clones, around 87% seen once. The sequenced sample consisted of peripheral blood. These receptors were taken from a man in his fifties or sixties with acute or convalescent COVID-19.

The chain has TRBV11-2 and TRBJ1-3, with D perhaps TRBD1 (6 bases). Germline lookup yields CDR1 SGHAT and CDR2 FQNNGV. V lost 1 base to trimming and J lost 3 bases, with 22 bases between them. This CDR3 spans 19 amino acids. The CDR3 here is CASSLGRGAPSPNGNTIYF. The CDR3 region has the DNA TGTGCCAGCAGCTTAGGGCGGGGGGCCCCCTCACCGAATGGAAACACCATATATTTT.

Regarding this clone: Other DNA sequences in the same sample also yield this CDR3. The chain recombines TRBV2 with TRBJ2-5; TRBD1 might be the D (6 bases). V was cut by 4 bases and J by 5 bases, with 11 bases left in between. CDR1 SNHLY and CDR2 FYNNEI come from the germline V gene. The CDR3 runs to 13 residues. In DNA, the CDR3 is TGTGCCAGCAGTGCCAGGGGAGAGGAGACCCAGTACTTC. This gives the protein CASSARGEETQYF.

The chain couples TRBV11-3 to TRBJ2-2, with D uncertain. The germline gives CDR1 SGHNT, CDR2 YENEEA. This CDR3 comprises 13 residues. Trimming removed 2 bases from V and 6 bases from J, with 7 bases in between. CDR3 amino acids: CASSLHQAGELFF. Written as DNA, the CDR3 is TGTGCCAGCAGCTTACATCAGGCCGGGGAGCTGTTTTTT.

CDR3 nucleotides: TGTGCCAGCAGCCAAGAGTGGACTAGCACCCTCCCGCAGTATTTT. Encoded protein: CASSQEWTSTLPQYF. V gene TRBV14 combines with J gene TRBJ2-3; 8 positions match TRBD2. Germline V gives CDR1 SGHDN, CDR2 FVKESK. The trim removed 0 bases at V and 10 bases at J, leaving 9 bases unmatched. CDR3 length equals 15 residues.

This clone has just one count. As DNA, the CDR3 is TGTGCCAGCAGTTCCGACGGGACAGCTAACTATGGCTACACCTTC. It encodes CASSSDGTANYGYTF. The rearrangement links TRBV6-5 to TRBJ1-2; 7 bases align to TRBD1. Germline V lookup: CDR1 MNHEY, CDR2 SVGAGI. Trimming removed 4 bases from V and 0 bases from J; junction bases left unmatched: 5. This CDR3 contains 15 residues.

DNA of the CDR3: TGTGCCAGCAGTTACAACGACGGCGGCCTAATCATTGGCTACACCTTC. Translated, it gives CASSYNDGGLIIGYTF. The rearrangement joins TRBV6-2 or TRBV6-3 to TRBJ1-2; D is uncertain. Germline loops: CDR1 MNHEY, CDR2 SVGEGT. This CDR3 has 16 residues. V was pared by 2 bases and J by 7 bases, with 20 bases between.

The chain carries TRBV5-1 and TRBJ2-7; TRBD2 matches at 9 bases. CDR1 SGHRS and CDR2 YFSETQ come from the germline V gene. The CDR3 totals 18 residues. Trimming took 0 bases from V and 2 from J; bases not matched to a gene: 12. The CDR3 coding sequence is TGCGCCAGCAGCTTGGATGGAAGGGGACTAGCCGGGACCTACGAGCAGTACTTC. It specifies CASSLDGRGLAGTYEQYF.

CDR3 nucleotides: TGCGCCAGCAGCCAAGTGCTAGCGGCGAGTGAGCAGTTCTTC. This sequence encodes CASSQVLAASEQFF. The genes are TRBV4-3 and TRBJ2-1, with TRBD2 matching 7 bases. The trim removed 1 base at V and 9 bases at J, leaving 6 bases unmatched. The CDR3 spans 14 residues. Germline loops: CDR1 LGHNA, CDR2 YSLEER.

The chain has TRBV7-2 and TRBJ1-4, with 10 bases identical to TRBD1. The trim removed 5 bases at V and 7 bases at J, leaving 7 bases unmatched. This CDR3 spans 15 amino acids. CDR1 and CDR2 from the germline V gene are SGHTA and FQGNSA. This CDR3 reads CASSADRGPGEKLFF. The CDR3 nucleotides are TGTGCCAGCAGCGCCGACAGGGGGCCGGGTGAAAAACTGTTTTTT.

A single count supports this clone. Additional DNA sequences in this sample encode the identical CDR3. The chain combines TRBV5-1 with TRBJ2-7, with a possible D match to TRBD2 (6 bases). Germline loops: CDR1 SGHRS, CDR2 YFSETQ. V was shortened by 0 bases and J by 6 bases, with 7 bases between the two germline ends. This CDR3 comprises 12 residues. The CDR3 loop reads CASSLAGGEQYF. CDR3 bases: TGCGCCAGCAGCTTGGCCGGGGGCGAGCAGTACTTC.

Concerning this clone: This sample includes further DNA sequences coding for the same CDR3. This chain links TRBV7-9 with TRBJ1-1; weak D call: TRBD1 (5 bases). Germline CDR1 SEHNR, CDR2 FQNEAQ (reference sequence). V was trimmed by 3 bases and J by 7 bases, leaving 9 bases between them. The length of the CDR3 is 12 residues. The CDR3 nucleotides are TGTGCCAGCAGCTTGGGCGGGGGTGAAGCTTTCTTT. It is translated as CASSLGGGEAFF.

Points on this clone: The same CDR3 is also encoded by other DNA sequences in this sample. The chain couples TRBV2 to TRBJ1-1; D ambiguous. This CDR3 is built from 14 residues. Germline V gene sequence: CDR1 SNHLY, CDR2 FYNNEI. The ends were cut back, 7 bases at V and 0 bases at J, with 12 bases in the middle. CDR3 in amino acids: CASTPRVMNTEAFF. Written as DNA, the CDR3 is TGTGCCAGCACCCCGAGGGTCATGAACACTGAAGCTTTCTTT.

J is TRBJ2-7 and V is TRBV4-1; 9 nucleotides line up with TRBD2. The V and J ends lost 1 base and 3 bases, in that order; junction bases with no gene match: 7. Germline V lookup: CDR1 MGHRA, CDR2 YSYEKL. The CDR3 runs 16 residues. The CDR3 DNA follows: TGCGCCAGCAGCCAAGCTAGCGGGGACTTTCTCTACGAGCAGTACTTC. As protein: CASSQASGDFLYEQYF.

The rearrangement links TRBV5-1 to TRBJ2-5, with 10 positions matching TRBD2. The CDR3 consists of 17 residues. J gave up 5 bases and V 1 base, and 11 bases lay outside the gene matches. From germline, CDR1 is SGHRS and CDR2 YFSETQ. In nucleotides, the CDR3 is TGCGCCAGCAGCTTGCACGGCACGAGCGGGGGGGCGGAGACCCAGTACTTC. Encoded protein: CASSLHGTSGGAETQYF. The full variable domain, with the rest looked up from reference TRBV5-1 and TRBJ2-5, is KAGVTQTPRYLIKTRGQQVTLSCSPISGHRSVSWYQQTPGQGLQFLFEYFSETQRNKGNFPGRFSGRQFSNSRSEMNVSTLELGDSALYLCASSLHGTSGGAETQYFGPGTRLLVL.

This clone has just a few counts. The rearrangement joins TRBV3-1 (or the pseudogene TRBV3-2) to TRBJ2-6, with 11 bases aligning to TRBD1. The CDR3 extends over 20 amino acids. Germline CDR1 LGHDT, CDR2 YNNKEL (reference sequence). The V gene end was trimmed by 4 bases and the J gene end by 0 bases; junction bases not matched to a gene: 11. CDR3 coding DNA: TGTGCCAGCAGCCCCAAGTTGGGGACAGGGGGAACCTCTGGGGCCAACGTCCTGACTTTC. This gives the protein CASSPKLGTGGTSGANVLTF.

The chain employs TRBV5-1 and TRBJ1-2, with 9 positions matching TRBD1. Unmatched junction bases numbered 9, after V lost 4 bases and J lost 5 bases. There are 15 residues in the CDR3. Germline V lookup: CDR1 SGHRS, CDR2 YFSETQ. CDR3 region: CASSPRQGVGYGYTF. The CDR3 coding sequence is TGCGCCAGCAGCCCTCGACAGGGGGTCGGATATGGCTACACCTTC.

The chain carries TRBV5-1 and TRBJ1-1; TRBD1 aligns across 9 bases. The CDR3 has 13 amino acids. The J segment lost 6 bases and the V segment lost 4 bases, leaving 4 bases of the junction unmatched. Germline V CDR1 and CDR2: SGHRS, YFSETQ. CDR3 loop: CASSGTGKSEAFF. CDR3 DNA: TGCGCCAGCAGCGGGACAGGGAAGTCTGAAGCTTTCTTT.

This chain's CDR3 is CASTILGRGRNSNQPQHF. DNA of the CDR3: TGTGCCAGCACCATCCTCGGGAGGGGACGAAATAGCAATCAGCCCCAGCATTTT. The rearrangement links TRBV28 to TRBJ1-5, with D possibly TRBD1 on 5 matching bases. V lost 7 bases and J 0 bases, leaving 22 bases between the germline ends. The CDR3 loop spans 18 amino acids. Germline CDR1 and CDR2: MDHEN and SYDVKM.